What follows are 15 T cell receptor beta chains derived from one specimen sequenced in a study of Ad26.COV2.S vaccination and SARS-CoV-2 variants. Profiled with immunoSEQ multiplex PCR; TCRdb holds only in-frame clones, not every one. The data show 200,000 to 300,000 clones, roughly 88% seen once. The treatment is: approximately 18 received Ad26.COV2.S at low or high dose, single or two shots; about 5 received placebo; per-sample allocation not given. After the first vaccine or placebo injection, samples were drawn on day 63. This sample comprised peripheral blood, obtained in a trial of Ad26.COV2.S vaccine versus placebo. The receptors come from a person between 18 and 65 years old who received the Ad26.COV2.S COVID-19 vaccine or a placebo.

The DNA for the CDR3 is TGTGCCAGCAGTTTTATCAGGGCGGGGGGGACCCAGTACTTC. Protein: CASSFIRAGGTQYF. The chain has TRBV28 and TRBJ2-5, with 8 bases aligning to TRBD2. CDR3 length equals 14 residues. The germline V gene encodes CDR1 MDHEN and CDR2 SYDVKM. With 3 bases clipped from V and 7 bases from J, the junction kept 7 bases outside the gene matches.

This chain links TRBV11-2 with TRBJ2-2; 7 positions match TRBD1. CDR3 length: 15 residues. V was clipped by 5 bases and J by 1 base; unmatched bases: 4. Germline V gene sequence: CDR1 SGHAT, CDR2 FQNNGV. CDR3 residues: CASSPRDRNTGELFF. The CDR3 bases are TGTGCCAGCAGCCCCCGGGACAGGAACACCGGGGAGCTGTTTTTT.

J is TRBJ1-6 and V is TRBV6-6; no clear D gene. Trimming took 6 bases from V and 0 from J, leaving 12 bases between them. The CDR3 length is 16 residues. The germline CDR1 and CDR2 sequences are MNHNY and SVGAGI (reference sequence). The chain's CDR3 is CASRDRAGSYNSPLHF. The CDR3, as DNA: TGTGCCAGCAGGGATAGGGCTGGCTCCTATAATTCACCCCTCCACTTT.

This clone was seen just once. The gene calls are TRBV14 and TRBJ2-7, with TRBD1 matching 9 bases. Germline CDR1 reads SGHDN; CDR2 reads FVKESK. V was pared by 1 base and J by 3 bases, with 4 bases of the junction left unmatched. The CDR3 has 15 residues. The CDR3 nucleotides read TGTGCCAGCAGCCAAGCGCTGGGACAGGGCTACGAGCAGTACTTC. This gives the protein CASSQALGQGYEQYF.

This rearrangement joins TRBV5-6 to TRBJ2-1; D perhaps matches TRBD1 (7 bases). Germline CDR1 and CDR2: SGHDT and YYEEEE. V was cut by 7 bases and J by 5 bases, with 16 bases left in between. The CDR3 runs to 14 residues. CDR3 residues: CASRRAGGHNEQFF. The CDR3 coding sequence is TGTGCCAGCCGGCGTGCAGGGGGGCACAATGAGCAGTTCTTC.

The gene calls are TRBV20-1 and TRBJ2-7, with D hard to call. Trimming stripped 5 bases from V and 3 bases from J, with 17 bases between. Germline assignment: CDR1 DFQATT and CDR2 SNEGSKA (reference sequence). The CDR3 spans 14 residues. For the CDR3, the DNA is TGCAGTGCTGGTGACTGGCGCAACTTCTACGAGCAGTACTTC. Residues: CSAGDWRNFYEQYF.

This clone has only a few counts. This rearrangement joins TRBV6-5 to TRBJ2-7, with unresolved D. The CDR3 loop spans 11 amino acids. Looked up from germline, CDR1 is MNHEY and CDR2 is SVGAGI. V lost 2 bases, J lost 5 bases, and 4 bases lay in between. CDR3 in amino acids: CASSYGDEQYF. DNA of the CDR3: TGTGCCAGCAGTTACGGGGACGAGCAGTACTTC.

The chain carries TRBV4-2 and TRBJ2-4; 7 bases fit TRBD1. Germline V gene lookup returns CDR1 LGHNA and CDR2 YNFKEQ. The CDR3 is made up of 16 amino acids. Unmatched junction bases numbered 6, after V lost 4 bases and J lost 0 bases. The CDR3 DNA reads TGTGCCAGCAGCCTCACCGCAGGGGGAGCCAAAAACATTCAGTACTTC. Translating it yields CASSLTAGGAKNIQYF.

This clone occurred once. The V and J genes are TRBV19 and TRBJ1-2; a weak D match, TRBD1 (6 bases). CDR3 length: 11 residues. V dropped 4 bases and J dropped 12 bases, with 12 bases sitting between them. CDR1 and CDR2 from the germline V gene are LNHDA and SQIVND (reference sequence). The CDR3 loop is CASSTGETDTF. The CDR3 coding sequence is TGTGCCAGTAGTACAGGGGAGACCGACACCTTC. The whole variable domain, filled in from reference TRBV19 and TRBJ1-2, reads DGGITQSPKYLFRKEGQNVTLSCEQNLNHDAMYWYRQDPGQGLRLIYYSQIVNDFQKGDIAEGYSVSREKKESFPLTVTSAQKNPTAFYLCASSTGETDTFGSGTRLTVV.

V gene TRBV7-9 combines with J gene TRBJ2-2; 7 bases are shared with TRBD1. Germline CDR1 and CDR2: SEHNR and FQNEAQ (reference sequence). Trimming removed 5 bases from V and 0 bases from J; junction bases left unmatched: 0. There are 14 residues in the CDR3. CDR3 DNA sequence: TGTGCCAGCAGCGGGACAGCGAACACCGGGGAGCTGTTTTTT. Amino acids: CASSGTANTGELFF. The full variable domain, completed using reference TRBV7-9 and TRBJ2-2, is DTGVSQNPRHKITKRGQNVTFRCDPISEHNRLYWYRQTLGQGPEFLTYFQNEAQLEKSRLLSDRFSAERPKGSFSTLEIQRTEQGDSAMYLCASSGTANTGELFFGEGSRLTVL.

This rearrangement joins TRBV6-6 to TRBJ1-2; D might be TRBD1 (5 bases). Trimming left V 0 bases short and J 8 bases short, with 16 bases between. This CDR3 contains 15 residues. CDR1 and CDR2 from the germline V gene are MNHNY and SVGAGI (reference sequence). Here the CDR3 DNA reads TGTGCCAGCAGTTACTCGACGTCCAGGGCGGGAGGCTACACCTTC. This codes for CASSYSTSRAGGYTF.

The chain joins TRBV11-1 to TRBJ2-7; TRBD1 matches 8 bases. V dropped 0 bases and J dropped 1; count of bases not matched to a gene: 8. The CDR3 consists of 17 residues. Looked up from germline, CDR1 is SGHAT and CDR2 is FQDESV (reference sequence). DNA for the CDR3: TGTGCCAGCAGCTTAGCCTGGACAGGGCCCCTTTCCTACGAGCAGTACTTC. Translated, it gives CASSLAWTGPLSYEQYF.

The chain carries TRBV9 and TRBJ1-5; 7 bases line up with TRBD1. With 3 bases clipped from V and 1 base from J, the junction kept 4 bases outside the gene matches. The germline V gene encodes CDR1 SGDLS and CDR2 YYNGEE. The CDR3 consists of 15 residues. CDR3 sequence (DNA): TGTGCCAGCAGCGAAGGGACAGAGAGCAATCAGCCCCAGCATTTT. Protein: CASSEGTESNQPQHF.

V is TRBV7-9 and J is TRBJ2-5; 8 bases line up with TRBD1. CDR3 size: 15 residues. Unmatched junction bases numbered 16, after V lost 9 bases and J lost 7 bases. Looked up from germline, CDR1 is SEHNR and CDR2 is FQNEAQ (reference sequence). CDR3 sequence reads: CASGVPGQDSRTQYF. For the CDR3, the DNA is TGTGCCAGTGGCGTTCCGGGACAGGACTCCCGGACCCAGTACTTC.

V is TRBV5-4 and J is TRBJ2-5, with TRBD2 identical over 11 bases. Trimming removed 1 base from V and 3 bases from J; junction bases left unmatched: 5. The CDR3 has 16 amino acids. Germline V CDR1 and CDR2: SGHNT, YYREEE (reference sequence). CDR3 nucleotide sequence: TGTGCCAGCAGCTTGACGCTAGCGGGGGGCGAAGAGACCCAGTACTTC. Translated, it gives CASSLTLAGGEETQYF.